These 13 T cell receptor beta chains originate from one sample sequenced in a study of blood T cell repertoires in COVID-19. Data came from immunoSEQ multiplex PCR; TCRdb stores just in-frame clones and leaves some out. Of roughly 50,000 clones in the sample, 81% were seen once. Sequencing used peripheral blood. These TCRs come from a woman aged 60-75 years with acute or convalescent COVID-19.

This chain connects TRBV19 to TRBJ1-2; no clear D. The germline CDR1 and CDR2 sequences are LNHDA and SQIVND (reference sequence). This CDR3 is built from 15 residues. Trimming took 3 bases from V and 2 from J, leaving 13 bases between them. CDR3 amino acids: CASSIGGRENYGYTF. The CDR3 coding sequence is TGTGCCAGTAGTATCGGCGGGAGGGAGAACTATGGCTACACCTTC.

This clone was observed a handful of times. This chain links TRBV19 with TRBJ1-4; no definite D call. Per the germline V gene, CDR1 is LNHDA and CDR2 is SQIVND (reference sequence). V lost 7 bases and J 5 bases, leaving 5 bases between the germline ends. The CDR3 is made up of 11 amino acids. The CDR3 is CASIRNEKLFF. The CDR3 DNA follows: TGTGCCAGTATTCGGAATGAAAAACTGTTTTTT.

The V and J genes are TRBV7-2 and TRBJ2-5; possible D gene TRBD2, 5 bases. The CDR3 runs 14 residues. V lost 1 base and J lost 5, with 11 bases in between. Germline assignment: CDR1 SGHTA and CDR2 FQGNSA. Written as DNA, the CDR3 is TGTGCCAGCAGCTTAGTTCCCGTAGCGGAGACCCAGTACTTC. It translates to CASSLVPVAETQYF.

The V call is TRBV29-1, the J call TRBJ2-7; the match to TRBD1 covers 10 bases. The V gene's germline CDR1 is SQVTM and CDR2 ANQGSEA. The CDR3 totals 14 residues. The CDR3 sequence is CSAGPGQGLREQYF. The CDR3 DNA is TGCAGTGCAGGCCCGGGACAGGGGTTAAGGGAGCAGTACTTC.

The chain has TRBV9 and TRBJ1-5; D unresolved. The CDR3 loop spans 12 amino acids. CDR1 SGDLS and CDR2 YYNGEE come from the germline V gene. The V end lost 7 bases, the J end lost 3 bases, and 8 bases lay between the germline ends. CDR3: CASGIDNQPQHF. The CDR3 region has the DNA TGTGCCAGCGGTATAGACAATCAGCCCCAGCATTTT. The full variable domain, rest sourced from reference TRBV9 and TRBJ1-5, is DSGVTQTPKHLITATGQRVTLRCSPRSGDLSVYWYQQSLDQGLQFLIQYYNGEERAKGNILERFSAQQFPDLHSELNLSSLELGDSALYFCASGIDNQPQHFGDGTRLSIL.

The rearrangement joins TRBV27 to TRBJ1-1; TRBD1 matches at 10 bases. The V segment lost 5 bases and the J segment 1 base; nucleotides outside the gene matches: 4. Per the germline V gene, CDR1 is MNHEY and CDR2 is SMNVEV (reference sequence). The CDR3 length is 15 residues. For the CDR3, the DNA is TGTGCCAGCAGTCCTTGGACAGGGGGGAACACTGAAGCTTTCTTT. Residues: CASSPWTGGNTEAFF.

As to this clone: Different DNA sequences within this sample yield the same CDR3. The V gene is TRBV12-1, the J gene TRBJ1-4; the table names TRBD1, a call not compared with the DNA. TRBV12-1 is a known pseudogene. CDR3 length: 13 amino acids. The CDR3: CASSFIGAEKLFF. The CDR3 region has the DNA TGTGCCAGCAGCTTTATAGGGGCCGAAAAGCTGTTTTTT.

V gene TRBV10-3 combines with J gene TRBJ2-3, with 7 bases fitting TRBD2. V was pared by 7 bases and J by 4 bases, with 8 bases of the junction left unmatched. CDR3 length: 14 residues. CDR1 ENHRY and CDR2 SYGVKD come from the germline V gene. The CDR3, as DNA: TGTGCCATCAACCGGGGGAGCGGGGCAGATACGCAGTATTTT. Its protein product is CAINRGSGADTQYF.

The V call is TRBV3-1 (or the pseudogene TRBV3-2), the J call TRBJ2-1, with 7 bases that match TRBD2. Germline V gene sequence: CDR1 LGHDT, CDR2 YNNKEL (reference sequence). The ends lost 4 bases at V and 7 bases at J; junction bases unmatched: 4. This CDR3 contains 13 residues. The CDR3: CASSRLLANEQFF. DNA for the CDR3: TGTGCCAGCAGCCGCTTACTAGCGAATGAGCAGTTCTTC.

This clone has just one count. This chain connects TRBV7-6 to TRBJ2-1, with 8 nucleotides matching TRBD1. The V gene end was trimmed by 1 base and the J gene end by 4 bases; junction bases not matched to a gene: 3. The CDR3 is 15 residues long. Per germline, CDR1 SGHVS and CDR2 FNYEAQ. The CDR3 here is CASSLGQGPYNEQFF. In nucleotides, the CDR3 is TGTGCCAGCAGCTTAGGACAGGGGCCGTACAATGAGCAGTTCTTC.

CDR3 sequence: CATSDSTGTSFREQFF. Written as DNA, the CDR3 is TGTGCCACCAGTGATAGTACCGGGACTAGTTTTAGAGAGCAGTTCTTC. The chain is built from TRBV24-1 and TRBJ2-1, with 8 bases that match TRBD2. V was clipped by 3 bases and J by 10 bases; unmatched bases: 13. This CDR3 region has 16 residues. The germline CDR1 and CDR2 sequences are KGHDR and SFDVKD.

Only one count was recorded for this clone. The chain links TRBV5-5 to TRBJ1-5, with D uncertain. The CDR3 is made up of 16 amino acids. Germline CDR1 is SGHKS and CDR2 is YYEKEE (reference sequence). The germline V and J ends were trimmed by 4 bases and 3 bases, with 17 bases remaining between them. The DNA for the CDR3 is TGTGCCAGCAGCCCTCAGTCGAACCTGGCCAATCAGCCCCAGCATTTT. Translation: CASSPQSNLANQPQHF.

The V gene is TRBV19, the J gene TRBJ1-5; no definite D call. The CDR3 extends over 13 amino acids. Trimming stripped 3 bases from V and 7 bases from J, with 10 bases between. Germline assignment: CDR1 LNHDA and CDR2 SQIVND (reference sequence). Here the CDR3 DNA reads TGTGCCAGTAGTATTTCCGGGAGGCAGCCCCAGCATTTT. Its protein product is CASSISGRQPQHF.